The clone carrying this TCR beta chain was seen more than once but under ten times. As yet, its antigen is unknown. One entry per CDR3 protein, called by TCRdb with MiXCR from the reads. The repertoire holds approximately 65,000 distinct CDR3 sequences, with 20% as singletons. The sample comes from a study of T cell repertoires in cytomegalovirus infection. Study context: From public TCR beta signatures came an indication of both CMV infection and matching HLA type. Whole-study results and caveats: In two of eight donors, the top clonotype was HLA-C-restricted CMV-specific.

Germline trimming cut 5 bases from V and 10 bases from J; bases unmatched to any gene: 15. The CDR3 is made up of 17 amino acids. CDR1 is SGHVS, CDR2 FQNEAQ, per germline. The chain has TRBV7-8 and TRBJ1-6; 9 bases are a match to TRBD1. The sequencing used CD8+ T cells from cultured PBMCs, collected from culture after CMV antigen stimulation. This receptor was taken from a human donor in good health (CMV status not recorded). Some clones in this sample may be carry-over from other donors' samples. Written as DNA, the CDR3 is TGTGCCAGCAGCCCAGTCCCGGGACAGGGTACAAGGTCACCCCTCCACTTT. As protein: CASSPVPGQGTRSPLHF.